This TCR beta chain is drawn from a study of somatic mutations in cytotoxic T cells in rheumatoid arthritis. Only in-frame clones appear in the TCRdb table, and some are missing; sequencing was by immunoSEQ multiplex PCR. The sample has some 35,000 clones; 84% are singletons. Details on this clone: Its specificity is unknown.

The healthy control blood donors were 45% to 55% female, with median age approximately 52 years (range roughly 21-70). Positive selection using magnetic beads isolated the CD4+ and CD8+ cells (purity was checked by flow cytometry). Overall study results and limits: Which antigens the expanded CD8+ clones targeted was unknown. An age-related increase in CD8+ clonality was seen in rheumatoid arthritis patients but not in healthy controls.

Sequenced material: CD8+ T cells sorted from blood. The receptor was derived from a middle-aged man in good health.

As DNA, the CDR3 is TGTGCCTGGAGCCCCAGGGATAGCGGAGCCTACGAGCAGTACTTC. Protein: CAWSPRDSGAYEQYF. This chain connects TRBV30 to TRBJ2-7, with D possibly TRBD2 on 6 matching bases. The CDR3 spans 15 residues. Germline CDR1 is GTSNPN and CDR2 is SVGIG (reference sequence). V gave up 3 bases and J gave up 2 bases, with 17 bases separating them.